The clone carrying this T cell receptor beta chain showed up many times. The antigen is unknown. A library of TCRbeta sequences, prepared with unique molecular identifiers, was generated. TCRdb reprocessed the PCR reads with MiXCR, giving one entry per CDR3 protein. Of 500,000 to 750,000 distinct CDR3 sequences in the sample, roughly 30% were seen once. The sample belongs to a study of T-cell reconstitution after alpha-beta-depleted transplantation in children. The CDR3 length is 12 residues. Germline CDR1 reads SNHLY; CDR2 reads FYNNEI. Trimming pared 9 bases from V and 2 bases from J, leaving 8 bases between. Study-level findings and limits: T cells produced anew were the main source of T-cell counts and diversity one year after transplant.

The source is a boy in the first two years of life with Wiskott-Aldrich syndrome, due to receive a stem cell transplant. The gene calls are TRBV2 and TRBJ2-1, with no clear D. The sequencing used PBMCs, collected before TCRalphabeta/CD19-depleted stem cell transplant. CDR3 DNA: TGTGCCAGTAATCGCGCCTACAATGAGCAGTTCTTC. This encodes CASNRAYNEQFF.